This T cell receptor beta chain was sequenced during a study of T cells in Graves' hyperthyroidism and ophthalmopathy. Details on this clonotype: The antigen remains unidentified.

The CDR3 contains 14 residues. The V gene's germline CDR1 is KGHSH and CDR2 LQKENI. Trimming took 3 bases from V and 6 from J; bases not matched to a gene: 3. Study conclusions and caveats: Most thyroid-expanded clonotypes above 0.001 were also found in blood.

Lactation, pregnancy, other autoimmune disease or uncontrolled infection led to exclusion of patients. Diagnosing involved the use of clinical symptoms, serum thyroxine and TRAb, thyroid ultrasound and orbital computed tomography. Amplified TCR beta CDR3 regions derived from RNA transcripts. Initially, a first-round RT-PCR of the TCR CDR3 employed the HTBI primer set. TCRdb analysed the multiplex PCR reads with MiXCR anew, one entry per CDR3 protein. The table records hundreds of thousands of distinct CDR3 sequences, around 38% of them present only once. The chain carries TRBV18 and TRBJ1-4, with 8 bases matching TRBD1. The TCR was taken from a man in his late teens or twenties with Graves' hyperthyroidism. The source material was blood. CDR3 bases: TGTGCCAGCTCACCGACAGGGGTCGATGAAAAACTGTTTTTT. This sequence encodes CASSPTGVDEKLFF.